Listed below are T cell receptor beta chains from one sample, sequenced in a study of CD4 T cells in relation to SARS-CoV-2 and coronaviruses. These receptors' targets are unknown. Data came from immunoSEQ multiplex PCR; TCRdb stores just in-frame clones and leaves some out. The sample lists under 25,000 clones, 78% seen once, with about a fifth in the top ten. The material sequenced was CD4+ T cells from PBMCs, cultured in vitro. Every receptor here comes from a human donor in good health. Each CDR3 is given without its conserved first and last residue.

>TRBV6-5|TRBJ1-1|9
ASYWDVEAF
>TRBV5-1|TRBJ2-6|14
ASSWGGGSGANVLT
>TRBV7-9|TRBJ2-1|13
ASSLAGTGANEQF
>TRBV5-1|TRBJ1-2|12
ASSLEAGARGYT
>TRBV7-9|TRBJ1-1|11
ASSLGGSTEAF
>TRBV2|TRBJ2-7|12
ASSDWTGDYEQY
>TRBV7-2|TRBJ2-7|12
ASSLGAGAYEQY
>TRBV11-2|TRBJ1-5|13
ASSSETGWDQPQH
>TRBV3-1/TRBV3-2|TRBJ2-7|9
ASSQVDEQY
>TRBV5-4|TRBJ2-1|12
ASSLGLAHNEQF
>TRBV12-3/TRBV12-4|TRBJ1-1|11
ASSFWENTEAF
>TRBV19|TRBJ1-2|13
ASSALSGTGYGYT
>TRBV29-1|TRBJ2-7|9
SVAEGYEQY
>TRBV6-5|TRBJ1-1|12
ASSYVGLNTEAF
>TRBV11-2|TRBJ2-1|12
ASSPGTSSREQF
>TRBV10-2|TRBJ1-1|17
ASSESGQGARWMNTEAF
>TRBV27|TRBJ1-2|12
ASSRRAGGIGYT
>TRBV30|TRBJ1-2|15
AWSGDRGLRADYGYT
>TRBV18|TRBJ2-3|13
ASSPNRGITDTQY
>TRBV19|TRBJ1-2|12
ASSTPGGIYGYT
>TRBV25-1|TRBJ1-1|12
ASSNTGRATEAF